This T cell receptor (beta chain) was profiled in a study of CD8 T cells in ankylosing spondylitis. Library preparation for TCR beta used quantitative 5'-RACE with molecular barcodes. MiXCR was run by TCRdb on the 5' RACE reads, yielding one entry per CDR3 protein. The table includes some 130,000 distinct CDR3 sequences, roughly a tenth detected once. V lost 0 bases, J lost 0 bases, and 10 bases lay in between. This CDR3 comprises 16 residues. Germline CDR1 is LGHNA and CDR2 is YSLEER. This clonotype was seen repeatedly, ten times or more. This receptor was taken from a male donor with ankylosing spondylitis or in good health (not recorded which). This chain connects TRBV4-3 to TRBJ2-3; D is uncertain. The sequenced sample was blood, either unsorted or a sorted T cell fraction (not recorded which). The CDR3 loop reads CASSQERVFSTDTQYF. CDR3 DNA: TGCGCCAGCAGCCAAGAAAGGGTTTTTAGCACAGATACGCAGTATTTT.